Listed below are T cell receptor beta chains from one sample, sequenced in a study of CD4 T cells in relation to SARS-CoV-2 and coronaviruses. Method: immunoSEQ multiplex PCR; TCRdb's copy keeps in-frame clones and lacks some. This table holds tens of thousands of clones, 92% found once. Sequencing input: naive CD4+ T cells from PBMCs. The receptor source for this set is an adult with COVID-19. The conserved cysteine and the conserved F or W are not part of the CDR3 here. The order of the fields is clone size, J gene, V gene, D gene, CDR3 protein. The D gene is left open where the match is weak. Size tells how often a clone was seen (once, few, many) or the class of an expanded clone, and some rows leave it out.

abundance: -; j_gene: TRBJ2-1; v_gene: TRBV6-2/TRBV6-3; d_gene: -; CDR3aa: ASSYSFRAADQF
abundance: -; j_gene: TRBJ2-5; v_gene: TRBV3-1/TRBV3-2; d_gene: TRBD1; CDR3aa: ASSEGTGLREETQY
abundance: -; j_gene: TRBJ1-5; v_gene: TRBV2; d_gene: -; CDR3aa: ASSEEASHQPQH
abundance: once; j_gene: TRBJ2-2; v_gene: TRBV7-2; d_gene: TRBD1; CDR3aa: ASSGQGGTGELF
abundance: -; j_gene: TRBJ2-7; v_gene: TRBV6-5; d_gene: -; CDR3aa: ASSSSGATYEQY
abundance: -; j_gene: TRBJ2-5; v_gene: TRBV7-9; d_gene: -; CDR3aa: ASSLVGTGQNGEETQY
abundance: -; j_gene: TRBJ2-3; v_gene: TRBV4-1; d_gene: -; CDR3aa: ASSQSTGGPTDTQY
abundance: -; j_gene: TRBJ1-5; v_gene: TRBV28; d_gene: TRBD1; CDR3aa: ASSNTRGPHNQPQH
abundance: -; j_gene: TRBJ2-7; v_gene: TRBV3-1/TRBV3-2; d_gene: -; CDR3aa: ASSTRDRPYEQY
abundance: -; j_gene: TRBJ2-1; v_gene: TRBV5-1; d_gene: TRBD2; CDR3aa: ASRAGTSANNEQF
abundance: once; j_gene: TRBJ1-1; v_gene: TRBV12-3/TRBV12-4; d_gene: -; CDR3aa: ASRQGRDTEAF
abundance: -; j_gene: TRBJ2-2; v_gene: TRBV7-2; d_gene: TRBD2; CDR3aa: ASSSRLAGAATGELF
abundance: -; j_gene: TRBJ1-2; v_gene: TRBV11-2; d_gene: -; CDR3aa: ASSSIRGGPGYT
abundance: -; j_gene: TRBJ2-1; v_gene: TRBV18; d_gene: -; CDR3aa: ASSPGVVIYEQF
abundance: -; j_gene: TRBJ2-2; v_gene: TRBV7-3; d_gene: TRBD1; CDR3aa: ASSPRQGADIGELF
abundance: -; j_gene: TRBJ2-7; v_gene: TRBV30; d_gene: -; CDR3aa: AWSVVWPYQSYEQY
abundance: few; j_gene: TRBJ1-1; v_gene: TRBV3-1/TRBV3-2; d_gene: -; CDR3aa: AVKGTQNTEAF
abundance: -; j_gene: TRBJ2-5; v_gene: TRBV18; d_gene: -; CDR3aa: ASSVPARVQETQY
abundance: once; j_gene: TRBJ2-3; v_gene: TRBV7-8; d_gene: TRBD1; CDR3aa: ASSLAPGGGTGGYSNTQY
abundance: -; j_gene: TRBJ2-7; v_gene: TRBV28; d_gene: -; CDR3aa: ASRALDSLGYEQY
abundance: -; j_gene: TRBJ2-3; v_gene: TRBV29-1; d_gene: -; CDR3aa: SGGSGDTQY
abundance: -; j_gene: TRBJ2-7; v_gene: TRBV18; d_gene: -; CDR3aa: ASSPRAGGKDEQY
abundance: once; j_gene: TRBJ1-2; v_gene: TRBV28; d_gene: TRBD1; CDR3aa: ASSFRQGNYGYT
abundance: -; j_gene: TRBJ2-5; v_gene: TRBV7-9; d_gene: -; CDR3aa: ASSQQETQY
abundance: -; j_gene: TRBJ2-3; v_gene: TRBV9; d_gene: -; CDR3aa: ASSARQRHTDTQY
abundance: -; j_gene: TRBJ2-2; v_gene: TRBV5-1; d_gene: -; CDR3aa: ASRQDSTGELF
abundance: -; j_gene: TRBJ1-3; v_gene: TRBV7-8; d_gene: TRBD1; CDR3aa: ASSLAQGQGANTIY